The clone carrying this T cell receptor (beta chain) appeared a single time. No antigen is known for it. This record belongs to a study of T cell responses to AZD1222 COVID-19 vaccine. With 0 bases removed from V and 6 bases from J, the gap between germline ends came to 6 bases. In germline, CDR1 is LGHNA, CDR2 YSLEER. The CDR3 length is 13 residues. Notes on the study in general: There were mostly white British donors and more females than males, and clonal diversity was possibly underestimated.

Sequenced by immunoSEQ multiplex PCR; TCRdb stores in-frame clones only, minus some. This sample carries about 120,000 clones, about 90% of them seen once, and the ten largest clones take more than 13%. Material: peripheral blood, obtained on day 0 of AZD1222 vaccination. This chain links TRBV4-3 with TRBJ1-5, with TRBD1 as a possible D gene (5 bases). The TCR comes from an adult in good health. The CDR3 DNA is TGCGCCAGCAGCCAAGATCAGGGTCAGCCCCAGCATTTT. Residues: CASSQDQGQPQHF.